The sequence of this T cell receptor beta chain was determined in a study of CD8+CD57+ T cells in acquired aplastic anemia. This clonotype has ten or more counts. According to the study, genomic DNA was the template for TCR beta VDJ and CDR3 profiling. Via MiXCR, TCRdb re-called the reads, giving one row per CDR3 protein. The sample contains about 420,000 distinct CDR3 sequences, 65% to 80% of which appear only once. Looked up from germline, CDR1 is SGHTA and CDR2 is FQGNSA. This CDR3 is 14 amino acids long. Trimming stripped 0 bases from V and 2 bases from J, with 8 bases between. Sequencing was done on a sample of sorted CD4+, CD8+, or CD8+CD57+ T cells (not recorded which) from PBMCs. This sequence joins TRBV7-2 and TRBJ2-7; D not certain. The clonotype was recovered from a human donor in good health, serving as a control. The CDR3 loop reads CASSLALRTYEQYF. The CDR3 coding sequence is TGTGCCAGCAGCTTAGCCCTCCGTACCTACGAGCAGTACTTC.